This TCR beta chain came from a study of T-cell memory formation after mild COVID-19. Study conclusions and caveats: While clones contracting from day 15 to 85 were balanced between CD4 and CD8, later expanders leaned CD4+. Pre-infection memory held some responding clones, suggesting pre-existing cross-reactive T cells responded. The second-wave clones peaking on day 37 were not confirmed as SARS-CoV-2-specific.

TCRdb reprocessed the 5' RACE reads with MiXCR, giving one entry per CDR3 protein. The sample consists of 450,000 or so distinct CDR3 sequences, around 25% of them appearing once. This CDR3 has 11 amino acids. V was pared by 6 bases and J by 4 bases, with 5 bases between. This clonotype was seen a few times. The antigen remains undetermined. This chain connects TRBV12-3 or TRBV12-4 to TRBJ2-3, with no clear D. The TCR sequence derives from an adult woman who had mild COVID-19 (a few samples of this study predate the infection). Cell type and time point are not known. Sequenced: PBMCs or a T cell subset sorted from them (not recorded which). This CDR3 reads CASRVADTQYF. CDR3 coding DNA: TGTGCCAGCAGGGTCGCAGATACGCAGTATTTT.